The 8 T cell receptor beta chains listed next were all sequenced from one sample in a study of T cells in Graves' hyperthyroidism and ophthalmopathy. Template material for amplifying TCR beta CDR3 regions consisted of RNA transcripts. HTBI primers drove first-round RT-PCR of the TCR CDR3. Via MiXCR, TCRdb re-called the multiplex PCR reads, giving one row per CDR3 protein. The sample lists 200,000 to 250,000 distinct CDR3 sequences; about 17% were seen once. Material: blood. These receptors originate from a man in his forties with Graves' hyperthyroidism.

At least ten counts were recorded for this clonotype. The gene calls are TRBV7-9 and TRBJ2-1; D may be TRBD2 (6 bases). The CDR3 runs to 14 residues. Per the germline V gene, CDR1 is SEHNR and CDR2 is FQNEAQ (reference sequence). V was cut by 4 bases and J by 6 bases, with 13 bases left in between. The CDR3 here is CASSSSGGSNEQFF. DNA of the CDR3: TGTGCCAGCAGCTCCTCCGGGGGTTCCAATGAGCAGTTCTTC.

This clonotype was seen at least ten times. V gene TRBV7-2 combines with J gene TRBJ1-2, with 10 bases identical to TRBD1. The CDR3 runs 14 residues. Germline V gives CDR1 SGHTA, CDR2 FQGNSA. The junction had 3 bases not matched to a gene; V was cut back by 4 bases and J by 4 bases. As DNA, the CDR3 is TGTGCCAGCAGCTCGGGACAGGGGTTCTATGGCTACACCTTC. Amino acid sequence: CASSSGQGFYGYTF.

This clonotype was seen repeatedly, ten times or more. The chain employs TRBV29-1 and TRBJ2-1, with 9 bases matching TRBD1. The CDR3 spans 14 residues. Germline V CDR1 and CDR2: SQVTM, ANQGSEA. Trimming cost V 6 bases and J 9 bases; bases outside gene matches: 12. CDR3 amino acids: CSVDRTGAGAEQFF. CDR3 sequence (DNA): TGCAGCGTAGATCGGACAGGGGCGGGGGCTGAGCAGTTCTTC.

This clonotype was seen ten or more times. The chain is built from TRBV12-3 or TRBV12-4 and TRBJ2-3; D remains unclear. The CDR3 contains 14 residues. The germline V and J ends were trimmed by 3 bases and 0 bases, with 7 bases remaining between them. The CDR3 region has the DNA TGTGCCAGCAGTTTTAAGGGAAGCACAGATACGCAGTATTTT. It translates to CASSFKGSTDTQYF.

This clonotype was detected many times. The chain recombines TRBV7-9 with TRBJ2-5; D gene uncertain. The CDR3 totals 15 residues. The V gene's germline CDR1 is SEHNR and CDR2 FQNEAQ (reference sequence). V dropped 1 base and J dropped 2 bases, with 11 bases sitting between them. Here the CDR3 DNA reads TGTGCCAGCAGCTTAGAAACCGGGCCACAAGAGACCCAGTACTTC. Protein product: CASSLETGPQETQYF.

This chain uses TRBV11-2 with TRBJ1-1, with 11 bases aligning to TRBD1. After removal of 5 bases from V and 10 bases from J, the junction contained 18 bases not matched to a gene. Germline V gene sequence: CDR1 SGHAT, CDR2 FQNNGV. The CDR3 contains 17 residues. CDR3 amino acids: CASSGGDLGQGARGAFF. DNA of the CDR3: TGTGCCAGCAGCGGGGGAGATCTAGGACAGGGGGCGCGTGGAGCTTTCTTT.

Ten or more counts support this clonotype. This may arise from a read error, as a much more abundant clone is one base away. The CDR3 sequence is CASSLEVNTEAFF. DNA for the CDR3: TGTGCCAGCAGCTTAGAAGTGAACACTGAAGCTTTCTTT. The chain combines TRBV7-9 with TRBJ1-1; unclear D gene. Trimming took off 1 base at V and 0 bases at J, with 3 bases between the two ends. CDR3 length equals 13 residues. Germline assignment: CDR1 SEHNR and CDR2 FQNEAQ (reference sequence).

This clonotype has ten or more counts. The CDR3 protein is CAISGGQGLTNYGYTF. Here the CDR3 DNA reads TGTGCCATCAGTGGGGGACAGGGCCTTACTAACTATGGCTACACCTTC. The chain links TRBV10-3 to TRBJ1-2; the match to TRBD1 covers 9 bases. The CDR3 runs 16 residues. V was pared by 4 bases and J by 0 bases, with 6 bases of the junction left unmatched. Germline-derived CDR1 and CDR2 are ENHRY and SYGVKD.